This record looks at one T cell receptor beta chain sequence and its context. The clone's antigen remains unknown. There are no base qualities to consult, and no much larger clone falls within one base. One collaborating source in Seattle enrolled patients while the patients were actively infected and followed the patients over time throughout the course of disease. Whole blood was collected in K2EDTA tubes by collaborating institutions according to the institutions' own protocols. Collaborator samples were shipped for TCRbeta analysis as frozen whole blood, isolated PBMCs, or DNA extracted from either sample type. This entry belongs to a study of blood T cell repertoires in COVID-19 (TCRdb year 2020). A note on the overall study: Collaborator samples came from the United States, Italy and Spain and covered acute and convalescent phases of COVID-19. The prospective study material was composed of cDNA or gDNA derived from T cells, B-cell-depleted T cells, or PBMCs. The dataset comprised deeply sampled blood TCRbeta repertoires from subjects exposed to, actively infected with, or recovered from COVID-19. The repertoires were made available in a free public database intended to serve as a resource for research on the immune response to SARS-CoV-2. Samples were obtained from the ongoing ImmuneRACE study (first 160 participants) and from over 1,000 subjects provided by 6 global collaborators. Sample metadata almost always included a de-identified subject ID, COVID-19 status, age in years and sex. HLA class I and class II types, where available, came from metadata supplied by the sample provider rather than from assay-based typing.

What the work shows at the level of the full study, not this receptor alone: How much clinical and demographic metadata was included differed by source and by participant, and the metadata was provided uncurated.

TCRbeta CDR3 regions were amplified from genomic DNA by means of the immunoSEQ Assay, a bias-controlled multiplex PCR. The study's own analysis went as follows. The number of nucleated cells in each sample was estimated by amplification of reference gene primers within the assay. To quantify the absolute abundance of each unique TCRbeta CDR3 rearrangement, sequence reads were collapsed and filtered. Productive Simpson clonality was computed per sample as the square root of Simpson's diversity index over productive rearrangements. The immuneACCESS repertoire file appears here via TCRdb, limited to in-frame rearrangements. These files lack a portion of the clones; in checked studies, under half of the deficit traces to unresolved V genes, and the cause of the others is not known. The V and J calls and the clone size are those of that table, but D and trimming were determined from the DNA. This sample holds roughly 250,000 clones; about 85% were observed only once. The ten biggest clones cover 0.87% of the sample.

This clonotype was sampled from a human donor with COVID-19, enrolled during active disease. The donor label of this sample is uncertain. Sequenced: peripheral blood.

For the CDR3, the sequence is CASSGLARDTQYF. The nucleotide sequence is given as TGTGCCAGCAGCGGACTAGCTCGGGATACGCAGTATTTT. The chain is encoded by TRBV5-6 joined to TRBJ2-3; the central 8 bases match TRBD2. Based on the germline V gene, the CDR1 and CDR2 sequences are SGHDT and YYEEEE. Trimming removed 4 bases from V and 6 bases from J; the gene matches leave 4 bases unexplained. The CDR3 has 13 amino acids, counting the end cysteine and phenylalanine. The DNA shown is the 39-base CDR3, in frame from base 1.